This note documents a single TCR beta chain sequence. The target antigen is unknown. PCR primers comprised 60 Vbeta and 13 Jbeta primers. The method was immunoSEQ multiplex PCR; TCRdb's version includes in-frame clones alone and lacks a portion of them. The sample has more than 150,000 clones, roughly 88% seen once. Germline assignment: CDR1 MNHEY and CDR2 SMNVEV (reference sequence). The germline V and J ends were trimmed by 4 bases and 0 bases, with 13 bases remaining between them. The CDR3 spans 17 residues. The record originates from a study of cytomegalovirus exposure and HLA in healthy donors. Study findings and constraints: It was only CMV serostatus that was available as immune exposure information.

The TCR originated in a young woman in good health and CMV-seronegative. The rearrangement uses TRBV27 and TRBJ1-6; D unclear. Sequencing was done on a sample of PBMCs. CDR3 in amino acids: CASSSRSGSSYNSPLHF. The CDR3 nucleotides read TGTGCCAGCAGTTCGAGGTCCGGGAGCTCCTATAATTCACCCCTCCACTTT.